This TCR beta chain was recovered during a study of blood T cell repertoires in COVID-19 (dated by TCRdb to 2018 to 2020). Regarding the complete study: Samples covering the acute and convalescent phases of COVID-19 were provided by collaborators in the United States, Italy and Spain. The material from the prospective study consisted of cDNA or gDNA derived from T cells, B-cell-depleted T cells, or PBMCs. The dataset comprised deeply sampled blood TCRbeta repertoires from subjects exposed to, actively infected with, or recovered from COVID-19. A freely available public database, intended as a resource for researchers studying the immune response to SARS-CoV-2, is where the repertoires were released. Samples were obtained from the ongoing ImmuneRACE study (first 160 participants) and from roughly 1,300 subjects provided by 6 global collaborators. Nearly every sample came with metadata listing a de-identified subject ID, COVID-19 status, age in years and sex. HLA class I and class II types, where available, came from metadata supplied by the sample provider rather than from assay-based typing. Beyond this particular receptor, the publication reports: The quantity of clinical and demographic metadata differed by source and by participant and was supplied without curation.

TCRbeta CDR3 regions were amplified from genomic DNA using the immunoSEQ Assay, a bias-controlled multiplex PCR. The authors processed their data as follows. Nucleated cell counts per sample were estimated from amplification of reference gene primers within the assay. To quantify the absolute abundance of each unique TCRbeta CDR3 rearrangement, sequence reads were collapsed and filtered. For each sample, productive Simpson clonality was calculated as the square root of Simpson's diversity index over productive rearrangements. TCRdb re-hosts the immuneACCESS table, in-frame sequences only. Its copies lack some clones; in the studies checked, an unresolved V gene accounts for under half of them, and the cause for the rest is not known. That table gives V, J and clone size, and the DNA gave D and trimming. This sample holds about 190,000 clones; around nine tenths were observed only once. Less than 7.5% of the sample rests with the top ten.

Another Seattle source contributed samples from volunteer blood donors who had recovered from COVID-19. The collaborating institutions used their own protocols to collect whole blood in K2EDTA tubes. For TCRbeta analysis, collaborators shipped samples as frozen whole blood, isolated PBMCs, or DNA extracted from either of those sample types. Reading from cysteine to phenylalanine, the CDR3 counts 16 amino acids. The entry retains the CDR3 DNA only, 48 bases that are in frame from base 1. Here V drops 0 bases and J drops 3 bases, and the junction holds 6 bases not matched to any gene. From the germline V gene, CDR1 is SGDLS and CDR2 is YYNGEE. Note on this clone: What antigen it recognizes has not been identified. Nothing much larger sits one base from this clone, and base qualities are not available.

In this chain, TRBV9 is recombined with TRBJ2-3; 8 junctional bases match TRBD2. Sequencing input: peripheral blood. The receptor comes from a woman aged 40 to 50 who had recovered from COVID-19. CDR3 region: CASSVAPGGPTDTQYF. DNA sequence: TGTGCCAGCAGCGTAGCGCCGGGAGGGCCTACAGATACGCAGTATTTT.